Below, 22 T cell receptor beta chains from the same sample are listed, as sequenced in a study of T cells in Graves' hyperthyroidism and ophthalmopathy (dated by TCRdb to the late 2010s). To prepare the library, multiplex PCR was applied. Sequencer: Illumina HiSeq 2000. The TCR beta CDR3 regions were amplified from the RNA transcripts. The first round of RT-PCR for the TCR CDR3 was performed with the HTBI primer set and the Qiagen OneStep RT-PCR kit. TCRdb itself trimmed the public reads at Q25 with fastp, ran MiXCR and retained productive beta chains. Rows merge per CDR3 protein into single entries with the most common DNA and genes. In this sample the table shows a few hundred thousand distinct CDR3 sequences, more than 12% of which occur a single time. The ten largest clones add up to approximately 29% of the sample. Specimen: blood. The receptors stem from a young woman with Graves' hyperthyroidism.

In its sample, this clonotype was seen a few times. The gene calls are TRBV28 and TRBJ1-2, with D maybe TRBD1 (5 bases). In germline, CDR1 is MDHEN, CDR2 SYDVKM. The ends were cut back, 6 bases at V and 7 bases at J, with 24 bases in the middle. The CDR3 is 16 residues long. The CDR3 sequence is CASRPAEIGAVGGYTF. The CDR3 nucleotides read TGTGCCAGCAGACCAGCAGAGATTGGGGCTGTCGGTGGCTACACCTTC.

This clonotype was counted at least ten times. This chain links TRBV20-1 with TRBJ1-6; a weak D match, TRBD1 (5 bases). Deletions cut 7 bases from V and 7 bases from J, with 20 bases between. This CDR3 contains 15 residues. CDR1 is DFQATT and CDR2 is SNEGSKA in the germline V gene (reference sequence). DNA of the CDR3: TGCAGTGGCAGACCGGCAGGGACGGGGAATTCACCCCTCCACTTT. Protein: CSGRPAGTGNSPLHF.

This clonotype was seen many times. This rearrangement joins TRBV28 to TRBJ2-7; 7 bases agree with TRBD1. V lost 4 bases, J lost 9 bases, and 6 bases stayed unmatched. The CDR3 consists of 12 residues. Per the germline V gene, CDR1 is MDHEN and CDR2 is SYDVKM. The CDR3 loop is CASSSDRVRQYF. CDR3 sequence (DNA): TGTGCCAGCAGTTCCGACAGGGTTCGGCAGTACTTC.

The chain carries TRBV5-4 and TRBJ2-7, with D tentatively TRBD2 (6 bases). CDR3 length: 14 amino acids. The V and J ends lost 3 bases and 2 bases respectively, with 12 bases between them. From germline, CDR1 is SGHNT and CDR2 YYREEE (reference sequence). The CDR3 protein is CASSSEGFTYEQYF. CDR3 sequence (DNA): TGTGCCAGCAGCTCGGAGGGTTTCACCTACGAGCAGTACTTC. The entire variable domain, with the rest obtained from reference TRBV5-4 and TRBJ2-7, is as follows: ETGVTQSPTHLIKTRGQQVTLRCSSQSGHNTVSWYQQALGQGPQFIFQYYREEENGRGNFPPRFSGLQFPNYSSELNVNALELDDSALYLCASSSEGFTYEQYFGPGTRLTVT.

This rearrangement joins TRBV11-2 to TRBJ2-1, with D tentatively TRBD2 (5 bases). Germline V gives CDR1 SGHAT, CDR2 FQNNGV. This CDR3 comprises 15 residues. V lost 3 bases and J lost 1, with 10 bases in between. CDR3 DNA sequence: TGTGCCAGCAGCTTTCGGCGGGCTTCCTACAATGAGCAGTTCTTC. Its translation: CASSFRRASYNEQFF.

The V call is TRBV27, the J call TRBJ2-2; either TRBD1 or TRBD2 may supply D (5 bases each). The germline CDR1 and CDR2 sequences are MNHEY and SMNVEV (reference sequence). The V end was cut by 4 bases, the J end by 4 bases, with 13 bases between. This CDR3 has 15 residues. The CDR3 sequence is CASSSQWGFTGELFF. CDR3 bases: TGTGCCAGCAGTTCCCAGTGGGGGTTCACCGGGGAGCTGTTTTTT.

To note about this clonotype: This may stem from a read error, because a much larger clone lies one nucleotide away. This chain connects TRBV18 to TRBJ1-3, with D uncertain. The CDR3 extends over 18 amino acids. The germline V and J ends were trimmed by 6 bases and 0 bases, with 21 bases remaining between them. CDR1 and CDR2 (germline): KGHSH, LQKENI. The CDR3 bases are TGTGCCAGCTCCCTGGGCCGCACAGCCCCTACCTCTGGAAACACCATATATTTT. As protein: CASSLGRTAPTSGNTIYF. The full variable domain, completed using reference TRBV18 and TRBJ1-3, is NAGVMQNPRHLVRRRGQEARLRCSPMKGHSHVYWYRQLPEEGLKFMVYLQKENIIDESGMPKERFSAEFPKEGPSILRIQQVVRGDSAAYFCASSLGRTAPTSGNTIYFGEGSWLTVV.

The V and J genes are TRBV20-1 and TRBJ2-1, with 7 bases lining up with TRBD2. Unmatched junction bases numbered 7, after V lost 0 bases and J lost 2 bases. Germline V gene sequence: CDR1 DFQATT, CDR2 SNEGSKA (reference sequence). CDR3 length: 16 residues. The chain's CDR3 is CSARDPQRDPYNEQFF. CDR3 DNA sequence: TGCAGTGCTAGAGATCCTCAGCGGGACCCCTACAATGAGCAGTTCTTC.

The chain combines TRBV7-8 with TRBJ1-3; D is unresolved. Germline CDR1 SGHVS, CDR2 FQNEAQ. Between the trimmed V and J ends, which lost 1 base and 4 bases, there was a span of 11 bases. The CDR3 consists of 15 residues. The CDR3 region is CASSLVRVGGNTIYF. Written as DNA, the CDR3 is TGTGCCAGCAGCTTAGTAAGGGTTGGAGGAAACACCATATATTTT.

This chain connects TRBV25-1 to TRBJ1-2; D is perhaps TRBD1 (5 bases). The CDR3 is made up of 13 amino acids. Germline V lookup: CDR1 MGHDK, CDR2 SYGVNS. Trimming cost V 8 bases and J 2 bases, with 12 bases left between them. CDR3 nucleotides: TGTGCCAGCGAAGCGGGGGGGAACTATGGCTACACCTTC. This translates into CASEAGGNYGYTF.

This clonotype appeared many times. The gene calls are TRBV5-6 and TRBJ2-1, with TRBD2 matching over 9 bases. Losses at the gene ends were 0 bases for V and 3 bases for J; bases not matched to a gene: 10. CDR3 length: 18 amino acids. Germline assignment: CDR1 SGHDT and CDR2 YYEEEE. The CDR3 here is CASSLAWVVSGSYNEQFF. CDR3 DNA: TGTGCCAGCAGCTTGGCCTGGGTGGTTAGCGGGAGCTACAATGAGCAGTTCTTC.

This clonotype was recorded a few times. The chain couples TRBV20-1 to TRBJ2-3; 8 positions agree with TRBD1. Germline V gene sequence: CDR1 DFQATT, CDR2 SNEGSKA (reference sequence). V dropped 2 bases and J dropped 2; count of bases not matched to a gene: 3. This CDR3 is 14 amino acids long. Here the CDR3 DNA reads TGCAGTGCTAGACAGGACAGGGCCACAGATACGCAGTATTTT. This translates into CSARQDRATDTQYF.

The chain couples TRBV30 to TRBJ2-7; D is ambiguous. Germline CDR1 GTSNPN, CDR2 SVGIG (reference sequence). CDR3 length: 12 amino acids. V lost 3 bases, J lost 7 bases, and 13 bases lay in between. The CDR3 loop is CAWSKILGEQYF. The CDR3 DNA is TGTGCCTGGAGCAAAATACTTGGGGAGCAGTACTTC.

This clonotype was picked up a small number of times. This chain uses TRBV19 with TRBJ2-6; weak D call: TRBD2 (6 bases). Per germline, CDR1 LNHDA and CDR2 SQIVND (reference sequence). The CDR3 has 16 residues. V was trimmed by 7 bases and J by 2 bases, leaving 15 bases between them. The CDR3 spells CASTLRRGAGANVLTF. CDR3 bases: TGTGCCAGTACCCTGAGGAGGGGAGCTGGGGCCAACGTCCTGACTTTC.

The chain carries TRBV5-1 and TRBJ2-7; TRBD1 might be the D (6 bases). Germline CDR1 is SGHRS and CDR2 is YFSETQ. V lost 0 bases and J 6 bases, leaving 13 bases between the germline ends. CDR3 length: 14 residues. DNA of the CDR3: TGCGCCAGCAGCTTGGGACGGGACATAGGCGAGCAGTACTTC. Protein: CASSLGRDIGEQYF.

This clonotype appeared many times. The chain recombines TRBV7-2 with TRBJ1-4; a weak D match, TRBD1 (5 bases). The V and J ends lost 3 bases and 4 bases respectively, with 9 bases between them. The CDR3 spans 14 residues. Germline V gene sequence: CDR1 SGHTA, CDR2 FQGNSA. As DNA, the CDR3 is TGTGCCAGCAGCTTGAGGGGTAATAATGAAAAACTGTTTTTT. Protein: CASSLRGNNEKLFF.

V gene TRBV5-1 combines with J gene TRBJ1-1; no clear D. V was clipped by 1 base and J by 0 bases, with 22 bases between them. There are 19 residues in the CDR3. Germline lookup yields CDR1 SGHRS and CDR2 YFSETQ. The chain's CDR3 is CASSLFGRDPTALNTEAFF. CDR3 sequence (DNA): TGCGCCAGCAGCTTGTTTGGGAGAGACCCGACCGCCTTGAACACTGAAGCTTTCTTT.

This chain uses TRBV7-8 with TRBJ1-2; 7 bases map to TRBD1. Trimming took 5 bases from V and 4 from J; bases not matched to a gene: 10. The CDR3 length is 15 residues. Per germline, CDR1 SGHVS and CDR2 FQNEAQ. CDR3 in DNA: TGTGCCAGCAGCGTAAACAGGGGTAACACCTATGGCTACACCTTC. The encoded protein is CASSVNRGNTYGYTF.

The chain is built from TRBV5-6 and TRBJ2-7; 9 positions match TRBD2. V lost 2 bases and J lost 6; bases outside the gene matches: 9. The V gene's germline CDR1 is SGHDT and CDR2 YYEEEE. This CDR3 is built from 15 residues. The CDR3: CASSLLAGVSGEQYF. The CDR3 nucleotides read TGTGCCAGCAGCTTATTAGCGGGAGTGTCTGGCGAGCAGTACTTC.

The chain carries TRBV6-5 and TRBJ2-1; TRBD1 agrees at 7 bases. This CDR3 is 13 amino acids long. V gave up 0 bases and J gave up 14 bases; unmatched junction bases: 7. In germline, CDR1 is MNHEY, CDR2 SVGAGI. In DNA, the CDR3 is TGTGCCAGCAGTTACTCGGGACAGAAAAGGGAGTTCTTC. It encodes CASSYSGQKREFF.

This clonotype was detected many times. The V and J genes are TRBV12-3 or TRBV12-4 and TRBJ2-1, with TRBD2 matching 11 bases. The V and J ends lost 3 bases and 2 bases, in that order; junction bases with no gene match: 6. The CDR3 has 17 residues. The CDR3 nucleotides are TGTGCCAGCAGTTTGACTAGCGGGAAGCTTACCTACAATGAGCAGTTCTTC. Amino acid sequence: CASSLTSGKLTYNEQFF.

This clonotype was seen at least ten times. V gene TRBV11-2 combines with J gene TRBJ2-3; TRBD1 aligns across 7 bases. V dropped 2 bases and J dropped 2; count of bases not matched to a gene: 10. This CDR3 contains 17 residues. The germline V gene has CDR1 SGHAT and CDR2 FQNNGV. CDR3 sequence reads: CASSLTLRDRFTDTQYF. The CDR3, as DNA: TGTGCCAGCAGCTTAACTCTCCGGGACAGATTCACAGATACGCAGTATTTT. The full variable domain, its missing parts supplied by reference TRBV11-2 and TRBJ2-3, is EAGVAQSPRYKIIEKRQSVAFWCNPISGHATLYWYQQILGQGPKLLIQFQNNGVVDDSQLPKDRFSAERLKGVDSTLKIQPAKLEDSAVYLCASSLTLRDRFTDTQYFGPGTRLTVL.